The clone carrying this T cell receptor beta chain was recorded at least ten times. Its antigen is not identified. The sample originates from a study of T cells in Graves' hyperthyroidism and ophthalmopathy. Overall study: Upon initial diagnosis and before any treatment, peripheral blood was collected.

Study-level points and caveats: Ophthalmopathy was predicted by the model a median of around 5.9 months ahead of onset.

The investigators amplified TCR beta CDR3 regions from RNA transcripts. Primed by the HTBI set, a first-round RT-PCR was run on the TCR CDR3. Each CDR3 protein gets one entry after TCRdb re-called the multiplex PCR reads with MiXCR. The repertoire holds about 420,000 distinct CDR3 sequences, approximately 14% seen once, with about 4.9% in the top ten. Diagnoses were made from clinical symptoms, serum measures (thyroxine and TRAb), thyroid ultrasound and orbital computed tomography. Sequencing was carried out using blood. This receptor was taken from a woman in her late teens or twenties with Graves' hyperthyroidism.

The CDR3 reads CASSIGQNQPQHF. The CDR3 DNA reads TGTGCCAGCAGCATTGGACAGAATCAGCCCCAGCATTTT. V and J are TRBV7-9 and TRBJ1-5; the D gene is possibly TRBD1 (6 bases). The germline gives CDR1 SEHNR, CDR2 FQNEAQ (reference sequence). This CDR3 spans 13 amino acids. V gave up 5 bases and J gave up 4 bases, with 9 bases separating them.